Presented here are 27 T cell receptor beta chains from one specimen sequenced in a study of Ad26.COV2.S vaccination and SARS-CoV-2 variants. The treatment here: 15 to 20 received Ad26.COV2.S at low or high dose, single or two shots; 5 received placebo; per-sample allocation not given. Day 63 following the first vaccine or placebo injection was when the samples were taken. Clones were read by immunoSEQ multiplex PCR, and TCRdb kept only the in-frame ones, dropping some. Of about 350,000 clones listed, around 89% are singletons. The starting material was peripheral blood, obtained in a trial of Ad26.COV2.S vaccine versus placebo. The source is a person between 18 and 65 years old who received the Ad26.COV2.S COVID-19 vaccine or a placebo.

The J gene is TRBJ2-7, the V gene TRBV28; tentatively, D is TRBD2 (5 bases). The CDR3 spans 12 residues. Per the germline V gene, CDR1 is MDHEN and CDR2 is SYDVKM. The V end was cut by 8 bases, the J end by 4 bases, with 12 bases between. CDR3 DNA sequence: TGTGCCAGCGGAGGCTACCGATACGAGCAGTACTTC. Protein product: CASGGYRYEQYF.

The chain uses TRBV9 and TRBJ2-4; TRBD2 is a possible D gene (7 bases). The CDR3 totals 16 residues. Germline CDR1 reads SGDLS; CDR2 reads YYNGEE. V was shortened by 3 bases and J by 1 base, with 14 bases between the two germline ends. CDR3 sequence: CASSEGEGLAKNIQYF. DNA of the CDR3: TGTGCCAGCAGCGAGGGGGAGGGATTGGCCAAAAACATTCAGTACTTC.

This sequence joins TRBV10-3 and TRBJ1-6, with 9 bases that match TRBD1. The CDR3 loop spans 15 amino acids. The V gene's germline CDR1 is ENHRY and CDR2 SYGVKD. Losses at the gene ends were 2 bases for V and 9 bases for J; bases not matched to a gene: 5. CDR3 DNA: TGTGCCATCAGTGAGGGGACAGGGTTAGGTTCACCCCTCCACTTT. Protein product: CAISEGTGLGSPLHF.

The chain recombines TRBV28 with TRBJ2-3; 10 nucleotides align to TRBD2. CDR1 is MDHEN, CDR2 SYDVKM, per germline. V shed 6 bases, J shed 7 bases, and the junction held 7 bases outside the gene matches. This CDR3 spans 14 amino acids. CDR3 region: CASRFGTSANTQYF. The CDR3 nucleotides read TGTGCCAGCAGATTCGGGACTAGCGCAAATACGCAGTATTTT. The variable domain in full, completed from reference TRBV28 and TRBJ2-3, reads DVKVTQSSRYLVKRTGEKVFLECVQDMDHENMFWYRQDPGLGLRLIYFSYDVKMKEKGDIPEGYSVSREKKERFSLILESASTNQTSMYLCASRFGTSANTQYFGPGTRLTVL.

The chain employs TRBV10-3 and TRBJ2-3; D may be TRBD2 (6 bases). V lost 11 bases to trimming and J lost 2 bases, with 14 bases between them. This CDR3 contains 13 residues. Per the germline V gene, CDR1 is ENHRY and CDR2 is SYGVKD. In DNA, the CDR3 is TGTGCCGGCCAGGAGGGGATCACAGATACGCAGTATTTT. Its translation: CAGQEGITDTQYF.

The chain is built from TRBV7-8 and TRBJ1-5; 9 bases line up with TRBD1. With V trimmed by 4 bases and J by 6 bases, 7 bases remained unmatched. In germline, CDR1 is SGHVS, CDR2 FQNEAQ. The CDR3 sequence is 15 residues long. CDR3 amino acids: CASSSSTGGSQPQHF. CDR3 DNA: TGTGCCAGCAGCTCCTCGACAGGGGGTAGTCAGCCCCAGCATTTT.

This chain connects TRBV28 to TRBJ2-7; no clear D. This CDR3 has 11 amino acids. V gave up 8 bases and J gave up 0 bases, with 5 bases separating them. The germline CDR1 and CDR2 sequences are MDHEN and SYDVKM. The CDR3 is CASHSSYEQYF. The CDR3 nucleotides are TGTGCCAGCCACTCCTCCTACGAGCAGTACTTC.

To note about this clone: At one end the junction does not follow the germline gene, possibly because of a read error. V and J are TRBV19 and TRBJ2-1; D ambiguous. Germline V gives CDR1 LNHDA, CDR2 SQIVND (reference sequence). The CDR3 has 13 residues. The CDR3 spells CASSEGNPMGWIF. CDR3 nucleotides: TGTGCCAGTAGTGAAGGGAACCCAATGGGCTGGATCTTC.

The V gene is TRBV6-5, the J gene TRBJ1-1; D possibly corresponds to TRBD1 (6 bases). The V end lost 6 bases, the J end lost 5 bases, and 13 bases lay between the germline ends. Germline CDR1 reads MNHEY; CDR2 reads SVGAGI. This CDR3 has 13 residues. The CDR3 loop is CASSGGRGTEAFF. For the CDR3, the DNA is TGTGCCAGCAGCGGGGGGCGAGGGACTGAAGCTTTCTTT.

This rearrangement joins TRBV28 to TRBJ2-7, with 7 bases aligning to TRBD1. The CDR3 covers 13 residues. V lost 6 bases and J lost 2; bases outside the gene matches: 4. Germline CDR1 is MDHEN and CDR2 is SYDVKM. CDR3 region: CASRLTGPYEQYF. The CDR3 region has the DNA TGTGCCAGCAGGCTGACAGGGCCCTACGAGCAGTACTTC.

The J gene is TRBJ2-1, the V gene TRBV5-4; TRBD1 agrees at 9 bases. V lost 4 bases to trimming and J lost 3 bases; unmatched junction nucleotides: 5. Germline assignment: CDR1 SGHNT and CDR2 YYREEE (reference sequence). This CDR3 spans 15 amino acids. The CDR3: CASSPRDRDYNEQFF. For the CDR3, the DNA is TGTGCCAGCAGCCCCCGGGACAGGGACTACAATGAGCAGTTCTTC.

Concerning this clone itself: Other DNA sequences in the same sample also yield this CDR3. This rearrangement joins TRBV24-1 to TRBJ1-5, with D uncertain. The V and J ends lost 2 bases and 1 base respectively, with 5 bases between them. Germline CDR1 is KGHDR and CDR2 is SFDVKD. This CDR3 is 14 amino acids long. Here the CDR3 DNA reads TGTGCCACCAGTGATTCGGAGAGCAATCAGCCCCAGCATTTT. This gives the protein CATSDSESNQPQHF.

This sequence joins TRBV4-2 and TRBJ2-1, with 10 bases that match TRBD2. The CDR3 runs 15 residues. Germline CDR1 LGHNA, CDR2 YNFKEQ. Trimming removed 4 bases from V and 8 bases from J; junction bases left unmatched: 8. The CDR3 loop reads CASSLGSGRGHEQFF. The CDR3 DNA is TGTGCCAGCAGCCTCGGCAGCGGGAGGGGCCATGAGCAGTTCTTC.

Written as DNA, the CDR3 is TGTGCCAGCAGTTACTCGGGGACAGTGGGTGGCTACACCTTC. It encodes CASSYSGTVGGYTF. This chain joins TRBV6-2 or TRBV6-3 and TRBJ1-2; 7 bases agree with TRBD1. The CDR3 runs 14 residues. Germline V gene sequence: CDR1 MNHEY, CDR2 SVGEGT. Unmatched junction bases numbered 5, after V lost 0 bases and J lost 7 bases.

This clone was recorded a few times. CDR3 nucleotides: TGTGCCAGCAGTTCGCCGGGGACAGGGGTCAACACCATATATTTT. Translation: CASSSPGTGVNTIYF. The V and J genes are TRBV28 and TRBJ1-3, with TRBD1 matching 10 bases. CDR1 is MDHEN, CDR2 SYDVKM, per germline. The CDR3 consists of 15 residues. V shed 4 bases and J 7 bases; nucleotides not matched to a gene: 7.

The CDR3 sequence is CASSLIEGTDTQYF. The DNA for the CDR3 is TGTGCCAGCAGTTTAATTGAGGGCACAGATACGCAGTATTTT. The genes are TRBV27 and TRBJ2-3; D gene unclear. Germline CDR1 MNHEY, CDR2 SMNVEV (reference sequence). The CDR3 is made up of 14 amino acids. V was pared by 2 bases and J by 1 base, with 7 bases between.

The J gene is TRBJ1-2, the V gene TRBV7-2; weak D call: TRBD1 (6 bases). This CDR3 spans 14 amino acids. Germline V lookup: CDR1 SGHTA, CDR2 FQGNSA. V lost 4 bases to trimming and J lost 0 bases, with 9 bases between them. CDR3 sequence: CASSSDSANYGYTF. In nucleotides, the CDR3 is TGTGCCAGCAGCTCGGACAGCGCTAACTATGGCTACACCTTC.

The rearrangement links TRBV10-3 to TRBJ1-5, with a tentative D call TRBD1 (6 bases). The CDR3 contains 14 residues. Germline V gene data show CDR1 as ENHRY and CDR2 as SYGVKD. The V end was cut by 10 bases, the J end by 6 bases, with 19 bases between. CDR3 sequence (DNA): TGTGCCACGACACAGGGCTTTCTGGGTCAGCCCCAGCATTTT. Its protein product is CATTQGFLGQPQHF.

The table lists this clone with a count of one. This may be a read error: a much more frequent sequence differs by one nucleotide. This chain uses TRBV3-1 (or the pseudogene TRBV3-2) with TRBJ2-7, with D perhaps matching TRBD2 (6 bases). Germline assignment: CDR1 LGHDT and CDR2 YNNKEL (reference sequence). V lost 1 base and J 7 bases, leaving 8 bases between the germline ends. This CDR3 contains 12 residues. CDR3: CASSQGSGEQYF. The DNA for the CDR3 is TGTGCCAGCAGCCAAGGGAGCGGGGAGCAGTACTTC.

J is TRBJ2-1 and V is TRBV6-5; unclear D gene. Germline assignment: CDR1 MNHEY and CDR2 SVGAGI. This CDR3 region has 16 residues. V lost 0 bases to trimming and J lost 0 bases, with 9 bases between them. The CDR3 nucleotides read TGTGCCAGCAGTTACTCGACCAGGCTCTCCTACAATGAGCAGTTCTTC. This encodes CASSYSTRLSYNEQFF.

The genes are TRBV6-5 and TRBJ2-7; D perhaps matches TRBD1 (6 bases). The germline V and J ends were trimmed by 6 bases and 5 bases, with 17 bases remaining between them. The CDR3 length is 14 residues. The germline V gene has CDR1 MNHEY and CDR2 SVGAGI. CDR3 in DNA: TGTGCCAGCAGCCGAAGATCAGGGGCGGACGAGCAGTACTTC. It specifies CASSRRSGADEQYF.

As DNA, the CDR3 is TGCAGCGTTGCCTCCGACCGGAGCGGGCAGCCCCAGCATTTT. This translates into CSVASDRSGQPQHF. V and J are TRBV29-1 and TRBJ1-5; D call uncertain. V lost 4 bases to trimming and J lost 7 bases, with 17 bases between them. The V gene's germline CDR1 is SQVTM and CDR2 ANQGSEA. There are 14 residues in the CDR3.

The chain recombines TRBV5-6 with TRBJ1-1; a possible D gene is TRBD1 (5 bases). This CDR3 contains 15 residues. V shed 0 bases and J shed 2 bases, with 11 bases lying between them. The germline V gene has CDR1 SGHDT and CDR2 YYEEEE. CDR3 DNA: TGTGCCAGCAGCTTGGCCGCCAGGGTTAACACTGAAGCTTTCTTT. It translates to CASSLAARVNTEAFF.

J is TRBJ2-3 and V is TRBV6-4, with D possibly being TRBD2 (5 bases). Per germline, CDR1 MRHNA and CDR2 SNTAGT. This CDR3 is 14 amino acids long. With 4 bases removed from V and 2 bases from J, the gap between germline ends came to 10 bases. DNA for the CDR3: TGTGCCAGCAGTGGTGGGAGCGCCACAGATACGCAGTATTTT. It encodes CASSGGSATDTQYF.

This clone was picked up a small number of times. The DNA for the CDR3 is TGTGCCAGCAGCCGCCGACAGGACCCCTACGAGCAGTACTTC. Protein sequence: CASSRRQDPYEQYF. V usage is TRBV7-2 and J usage is TRBJ2-7, with D tentatively TRBD1 (6 bases). The CDR3 consists of 14 residues. Deletions cut 5 bases from V and 2 bases from J, with 13 bases between. The germline gives CDR1 SGHTA, CDR2 FQGNSA.

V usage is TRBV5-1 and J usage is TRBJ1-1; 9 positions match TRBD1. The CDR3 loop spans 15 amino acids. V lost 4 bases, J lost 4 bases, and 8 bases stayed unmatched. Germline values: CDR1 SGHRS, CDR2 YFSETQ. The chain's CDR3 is CASSEGQGGGTEAFF. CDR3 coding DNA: TGCGCCAGCAGCGAGGGACAGGGAGGGGGCACTGAAGCTTTCTTT.

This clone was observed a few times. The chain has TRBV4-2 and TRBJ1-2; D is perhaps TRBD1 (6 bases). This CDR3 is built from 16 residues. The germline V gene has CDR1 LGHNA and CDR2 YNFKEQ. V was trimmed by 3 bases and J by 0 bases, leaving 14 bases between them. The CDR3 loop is CASSQGPDSSNYGYTF. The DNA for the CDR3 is TGTGCCAGCAGCCAGGGCCCGGACAGTTCTAACTATGGCTACACCTTC.